The T cell receptor beta chain described here comes from a study of blood T cell repertoires in COVID-19. The wider study: Samples taken during acute and convalescent COVID-19 were collected in the United States, Italy and Spain. PBMCs, B-cell-depleted T cells, or T cells were the source of the cDNA or gDNA that made up the material.

V was clipped by 2 bases and J by 5 bases; unmatched bases: 3. The CDR3 sequence is 13 residues long. Germline CDR1 reads MNHNY; CDR2 reads SVGAGI (reference sequence). In the original processing: Cell counts per sample came from amplifying reference gene primers. Clones were sequenced by immunoSEQ multiplex PCR, and TCRdb holds only the in-frame ones, with some missing. V and J calls and clone size are those listed in that table; D and trimming were worked out from the DNA. The sample holds 70,000 to 80,000 clones, approximately 86% seen once. This receptor was obtained from an older woman with acute or convalescent COVID-19. The material sequenced was peripheral blood. The chain is built from TRBV6-6 and TRBJ2-7; 7 bases are a match to TRBD2. The CDR3 is CASSYGREHEQYF. For the CDR3, the DNA is TGTGCCAGCAGTTACGGGAGGGAGCACGAGCAGTACTTC.